This T cell receptor beta chain appears in the sequencing data of a study of CD8 T cells in Susac syndrome. Peripheral blood CD8+ and CD4+ T cells were profiled by TCR beta sequencing. Those who served as multiple sclerosis controls were treatment-naive patients with stable or active relapsing-remitting disease. The authors negatively isolated CD8+ and CD4+ T cells and FACS-enriched TEMRA cells. The CDR3 runs 14 residues. Between the trimmed V and J ends, which lost 0 bases and 5 bases, there was a span of 8 bases. CDR1 and CDR2 from the germline V gene are LNHNV and YYDKDF (reference sequence). The RNA, roughly 0.45 to 1 ug, was put through reverse transcription using random hexamers. Amplification of TCR beta CDR3 used immunoSEQ multiplex PCR across 54 Vbeta and 13 Jbeta. TCRdb re-called the immunoSEQ multiplex PCR reads through MiXCR, storing one row per CDR3 protein. This table has 110,000 or so distinct CDR3 sequences, 85% to 95% appearing once.

Sequenced input: CD4+ T cells from PBMCs. The V and J genes are TRBV15 and TRBJ1-5; no clear D. The receptor was isolated from a human donor with multiple sclerosis. As DNA, the CDR3 is TGTGCCACCAGCAGAGATATGGGAGATCAGCCCCAGCATTTT. It specifies CATSRDMGDQPQHF.